The 17 T cell receptor beta chains below were found in one sample sequenced in a study of T cells expressing NK-cell markers. TCRdb reprocessed the 5' RACE reads; each CDR3 protein has one entry and no DNA is given. The table lists around 100,000 distinct CDR3 sequences, with about 18% in the top ten. The sample was blood T cells: a sorted CD56 or NKG2C T cell subset, CD4+ or CD8+ T cells, or bulk PBMC T cells (not recorded which). The receptors were sampled from a woman between 18 and 70 years old in good health.

CDR3 loop: CASSETGSEAFF. This chain links TRBV7-6 with TRBJ1-1; TCRdb reports TRBD1, a call that lacks DNA to check it against. CDR1 and CDR2 (germline): SGHVS, FNYEAQ. The CDR3 extends over 12 amino acids. Using reference TRBV7-6 and TRBJ1-1 for the parts outside the CDR3, the full variable domain is GAGVSQSPRYKVTKRGQDVALRCDPISGHVSLYWYRQALGQGPEFLTYFNYEAQQDKSGLPNDRFSAERPEGSISTLTIQRTEQRDSAMYRCASSETGSEAFFGQGTRLTVV.

This rearrangement joins TRBV7-8 to TRBJ2-1; the D gene TCRdb calls, TRBD1, cannot be checked with no DNA. CDR3 length equals 17 residues. Germline-derived CDR1 and CDR2 are SGHVS and FQNEAQ. The CDR3 here is CASSFDPGQVSNNEQFF.

The V gene is TRBV30, the J gene TRBJ2-7; TCRdb gives TRBD1 as the D gene, but with no DNA this cannot be confirmed. The CDR3 extends over 12 amino acids. Germline V gene lookup returns CDR1 GTSNPN and CDR2 SVGIG (reference sequence). CDR3 sequence reads: CAWGLTGYEQYF.

V is TRBV12-3 or TRBV12-4 and J is TRBJ1-6. The CDR3 loop spans 13 amino acids. The CDR3 sequence is CASSFNSVSPLHF.

The J gene is TRBJ1-1, the V gene TRBV5-8; there is no DNA to check the TCRdb D call of TRBD1. This CDR3 has 16 residues. The germline V gene encodes CDR1 SGHTS and CDR2 YDEGEE. The CDR3 sequence: CACSLDEGRGNTEAFF.

The CDR3 region is CATSELLPGTGYNEQFF. V gene TRBV24-1 combines with J gene TRBJ2-1; there is no DNA to check the TCRdb D call of TRBD1. The CDR3 is made up of 17 amino acids. The V gene's germline CDR1 is KGHDR and CDR2 SFDVKD.

V usage is TRBV29-1 and J usage is TRBJ1-1. The CDR3 has 13 residues. Germline assignment: CDR1 SQVTM and CDR2 ANQGSEA. Here the CDR3 reads CSVVGPSNTEAFF.

V gene TRBV29-1 combines with J gene TRBJ1-1; the D call of TRBD1 rests on TCRdb alone, since no DNA is present to check it. The CDR3 loop spans 17 amino acids. Germline loops: CDR1 SQVTM, CDR2 ANQGSEA. CDR3 loop: CSVGVKGRDLWGTEAFF.

By frequency, this clonotype is medium-sized (0.01 to 0.1%). The V and J genes are TRBV6-6 and TRBJ2-3; TCRdb picks TRBD1, but there is no DNA to check that call. CDR3 length: 15 amino acids. Looked up from germline, CDR1 is MNHNY and CDR2 is SVGAGI (reference sequence). The chain's CDR3 is CASSWVGTGASTQYF.

The rearrangement links TRBV5-6 to TRBJ1-2. From germline, CDR1 is SGHDT and CDR2 YYEEEE. CDR3 length: 14 amino acids. CDR3 region: CASSFDLRDYGYTF.

The V and J genes are TRBV3-1 and TRBJ2-7; TCRdb returns TRBD2, unconfirmable since there is no DNA. The CDR3 loop spans 15 amino acids. The germline V gene encodes CDR1 LGHDT and CDR2 YNNKEL (reference sequence). The CDR3: CASSPGTSGTREQYF.

V gene TRBV7-9 combines with J gene TRBJ1-4. This CDR3 has 13 amino acids. Germline V gene sequence: CDR1 SEHNR, CDR2 FQNEAQ (reference sequence). This chain's CDR3 is CASTGLDGEKLFF. Drawing the rest from reference TRBV7-9 and TRBJ1-4, the complete variable domain is DTGVSQNPRHKITKRGQNVTFRCDPISEHNRLYWYRQTLGQGPEFLTYFQNEAQLEKSRLLSDRFSAERPKGSFSTLEIQRTEQGDSAMYLCASTGLDGEKLFFGSGTQLSVL.

V is TRBV7-9 and J is TRBJ2-3; TCRdb's D call, TRBD1, is unchecked because there is no DNA. This CDR3 contains 15 residues. CDR1 and CDR2 from the germline V gene are SEHNR and FQNEAQ (reference sequence). The CDR3 region is CASSLAPQSTDTQYF.

The chain joins TRBV28 to TRBJ2-5; TCRdb's D call of TRBD2 is untestable without DNA. Germline V lookup: CDR1 MDHEN, CDR2 SYDVKM. The CDR3 has 15 residues. CDR3: CASSSPPAGRETQYF.

V is TRBV6-4 and J is TRBJ2-5; the TCRdb D gene call, TRBD1, has no DNA to confirm it. This CDR3 has 15 amino acids. Germline V lookup: CDR1 MRHNA, CDR2 SNTAGT. The CDR3 loop reads CASSDRAGGQETQYF.

This chain uses TRBV4-1 with TRBJ2-3. The CDR3 is made up of 15 amino acids. Germline V lookup: CDR1 MGHRA, CDR2 YSYEKL. CDR3 residues: CASSQESISWDTQYF.

This sequence joins TRBV11-2 and TRBJ2-2; without DNA, the TCRdb call of TRBD1 cannot be checked. Germline V lookup: CDR1 SGHAT, CDR2 FQNNGV. CDR3 length: 11 residues. The CDR3 loop reads CASSPGAELFF.